The clone carrying this TCR beta chain has a count of ten or more. Its antigen is not identified. The CDR3 runs 16 residues. Between the trimmed V and J ends, which lost 0 bases and 3 bases, there was a span of 16 bases. Germline V gene data show CDR1 as SGHRS and CDR2 as YFSETQ. Time point meaning: sample taken at primary tumor resection. TCRdb redid the calling of the 5' RACE reads with MiXCR, one entry per CDR3 protein. The sample yields about 18,000 distinct CDR3 sequences, around 6.5% seen once. The data were taken from a study of spatial heterogeneity in lung cancer. General study points: Counts of expanded intratumoral alpha and beta TCRs tracked tumor mutation counts.

The rearrangement joins TRBV5-1 to TRBJ2-7; maybe TRBD1 (7 bases). The source of this sequence is a female donor with early-stage non-small cell lung cancer. The sequencing used lung tumor tissue, collected at surgery. CDR3 amino acids: CASSLAVAGQNYEQYF. Here the CDR3 DNA reads TGCGCCAGCAGCTTGGCCGTCGCGGGACAGAACTACGAGCAGTACTTC.